What follows are 32 T cell receptor beta chains derived from one specimen sequenced in a study of cytomegalovirus exposure and HLA in healthy donors. PCR amplification relied on 60 Vbeta primers (plus 13 Jbeta primers). Clones were read by immunoSEQ multiplex PCR, and TCRdb kept only the in-frame ones, dropping some. The sample has approximately 190,000 clones; around 90% are singletons. The sample was PBMCs. These receptors were obtained from a boy between 2 and 10 years old in good health and CMV-seronegative.

This clone occurred once. The V gene is TRBV7-2, the J gene TRBJ1-5; D perhaps matches TRBD1 (5 bases). The CDR3 loop spans 14 amino acids. Germline CDR1 reads SGHTA; CDR2 reads FQGNSA. The V end lost 3 bases, the J end lost 1 base, and 7 bases lay between the germline ends. This chain's CDR3 is CASSFRQSNQPQHF. The CDR3 region has the DNA TGTGCCAGCAGCTTTAGACAGAGCAATCAGCCCCAGCATTTT.

The chain combines TRBV27 with TRBJ1-2, with a weak D call TRBD1 (6 bases). The CDR3 contains 13 residues. Germline CDR1 MNHEY, CDR2 SMNVEV (reference sequence). V lost 3 bases and J 4 bases, leaving 9 bases between the germline ends. This CDR3 is CASSLQGIYGYTF. The CDR3 DNA is TGTGCCAGCAGTTTGCAGGGGATCTATGGCTACACCTTC.

This chain links TRBV10-3 with TRBJ2-1; D possibly corresponds to TRBD2 (5 bases). The CDR3 is 14 residues long. The V end lost 0 bases, the J end lost 9 bases, and 12 bases lay between the germline ends. Germline V gene lookup returns CDR1 ENHRY and CDR2 SYGVKD. In nucleotides, the CDR3 is TGTGCCATCAGTGAGTCGGTGGGCCGGGGTGAGCAGTTCTTC. Translation: CAISESVGRGEQFF.

The chain is built from TRBV2 and TRBJ1-1, with a possible D match to TRBD1 (5 bases). The germline gives CDR1 SNHLY, CDR2 FYNNEI. The CDR3 sequence is 13 residues long. V lost 5 bases and J 1 base, leaving 8 bases between the germline ends. CDR3 nucleotide sequence: TGTGCCAGCAGTATGCAGGGGAACACTGAAGCTTTCTTT. Translation: CASSMQGNTEAFF.

This chain joins TRBV28 and TRBJ1-3; D is perhaps TRBD1 (6 bases). Germline CDR1 reads MDHEN; CDR2 reads SYDVKM. V gave up 6 bases and J gave up 8 bases, with 17 bases separating them. The CDR3 spans 14 residues. The CDR3: CASSGGQGRDTIYF. The CDR3 DNA reads TGTGCCAGCAGCGGGGGGCAGGGCCGGGACACCATATATTTT.

The CDR3 here is CATSREGGNYEQYF. The CDR3 DNA sequence: TGTGCCACCAGCAGAGAGGGAGGGAACTACGAGCAGTACTTC. This chain joins TRBV15 and TRBJ2-7; TRBD2 aligns across 7 bases. This CDR3 contains 14 residues. With V trimmed by 0 bases and J by 3 bases, 2 bases remained unmatched. CDR1 is LNHNV and CDR2 is YYDKDF in the germline V gene (reference sequence).

The chain couples TRBV18 to TRBJ1-5; D is ambiguous. Germline-derived CDR1 and CDR2 are KGHSH and LQKENI. The CDR3 covers 14 residues. The V end was cut by 4 bases, the J end by 7 bases, with 14 bases between. The CDR3 here is CASSQTIQDQPQHF. DNA of the CDR3: TGTGCCAGCTCACAGACAATCCAAGACCAGCCCCAGCATTTT.

In this sample, this clone turned up once. The J gene is TRBJ2-3, the V gene TRBV6-1; 11 positions agree with TRBD2. V lost 2 bases, J lost 3 bases, and 7 bases stayed unmatched. Germline CDR1 and CDR2: MNHNS and SASEGT. The CDR3 has 17 residues. The DNA for the CDR3 is TGTGCCAGCAGTGAAAGACTAGCGGGGCTGTATACAGATACGCAGTATTTT. Encoded protein: CASSERLAGLYTDTQYF.

The chain links TRBV10-3 to TRBJ1-2; D unresolved. The CDR3 is made up of 13 amino acids. V lost 0 bases and J 3 bases, leaving 5 bases between the germline ends. Germline V gene data show CDR1 as ENHRY and CDR2 as SYGVKD. The CDR3 DNA reads TGTGCCATCAGTGAGTCCTTGTACTATGGCTACACCTTC. Translation gives CAISESLYYGYTF.

The chain recombines TRBV2 with TRBJ2-7, with a weak D call TRBD2 (6 bases). The ends were cut back, 8 bases at V and 6 bases at J, with 14 bases in the middle. Germline V lookup: CDR1 SNHLY, CDR2 FYNNEI. The CDR3 loop spans 12 amino acids. CDR3 DNA sequence: TGTGCCAGCTGGAGGGTTACGGGCGAGCAGTACTTC. Amino acid sequence: CASWRVTGEQYF.

This chain uses TRBV5-4 with TRBJ2-7; 7 bases agree with TRBD1. The V and J ends lost 3 bases and 3 bases, in that order; junction bases with no gene match: 0. Germline values: CDR1 SGHNT, CDR2 YYREEE (reference sequence). The CDR3 length is 12 residues. The CDR3 spells CASSWDSYEQYF. CDR3 coding DNA: TGTGCCAGCAGCTGGGACAGCTACGAGCAGTACTTC.

The chain carries TRBV2 and TRBJ2-7; the match to TRBD2 covers 9 bases. V lost 5 bases and J lost 3; bases outside the gene matches: 5. The CDR3 is 14 residues long. Germline V gene data show CDR1 as SNHLY and CDR2 as FYNNEI. The CDR3 here is CASSLAGPNYEQYF. The CDR3 coding sequence is TGTGCCAGCAGTCTAGCGGGACCCAACTACGAGCAGTACTTC.

J is TRBJ1-4 and V is TRBV5-1, with D possibly matching TRBD1 (6 bases). Germline V lookup: CDR1 SGHRS, CDR2 YFSETQ. This CDR3 is built from 15 residues. V shed 0 bases and J shed 6 bases, with 12 bases lying between them. The CDR3 DNA reads TGCGCCAGCAGCTTGGGGGGGCGGGAGCATGAAAAACTGTTTTTT. It specifies CASSLGGREHEKLFF. The whole variable domain, filled in from reference TRBV5-1 and TRBJ1-4, reads KAGVTQTPRYLIKTRGQQVTLSCSPISGHRSVSWYQQTPGQGLQFLFEYFSETQRNKGNFPGRFSGRQFSNSRSEMNVSTLELGDSALYLCASSLGGREHEKLFFGSGTQLSVL.

J is TRBJ2-7 and V is TRBV27, with 10 bases fitting TRBD1. The CDR3 loop spans 13 amino acids. The germline gives CDR1 MNHEY, CDR2 SMNVEV (reference sequence). Trimming cost V 6 bases and J 5 bases; bases outside gene matches: 4. The CDR3 nucleotides are TGTGCCAGCAGGCCGACAGGGGGCAACGAGCAGTACTTC. Its protein is CASRPTGGNEQYF.

This rearrangement joins TRBV6-6 to TRBJ2-7, with D possibly TRBD2 on 5 matching bases. Germline values: CDR1 MNHNY, CDR2 SVGAGI (reference sequence). This CDR3 has 15 residues. Trimming took off 0 bases at V and 2 bases at J, with 11 bases between the two ends. CDR3 nucleotide sequence: TGTGCCAGCAGTTACTCCTCGGACTCACCCTACGAGCAGTACTTC. It codes for CASSYSSDSPYEQYF.

The V gene is TRBV5-1, the J gene TRBJ2-1, with 11 nucleotides matching TRBD1. With 4 bases clipped from V and 6 bases from J, the junction kept 9 bases outside the gene matches. This CDR3 is built from 16 residues. Per germline, CDR1 SGHRS and CDR2 YFSETQ. The CDR3 loop is CASSHPGQGAFNEQFF. The CDR3 DNA reads TGCGCCAGCAGCCATCCAGGACAGGGGGCCTTCAATGAGCAGTTCTTC.

The gene calls are TRBV7-2 and TRBJ2-1; 9 bases line up with TRBD2. This CDR3 has 16 amino acids. The germline CDR1 and CDR2 sequences are SGHTA and FQGNSA. The junction had 5 bases not matched to a gene; V was cut back by 1 base and J by 4 bases. In DNA form, the CDR3 reads TGTGCCAGCAGCTTAGATCCGGCGGGGGGGTACAATGAGCAGTTCTTC. It encodes CASSLDPAGGYNEQFF.

V and J are TRBV4-2 and TRBJ1-2; D not resolved. This CDR3 region has 15 residues. V lost 0 bases and J lost 3, with 11 bases in between. From germline, CDR1 is LGHNA and CDR2 YNFKEQ. The DNA for the CDR3 is TGTGCCAGCAGCCAAGACGGCCAGGTGGACTATGGCTACACCTTC. Its translation: CASSQDGQVDYGYTF.

This rearrangement joins TRBV9 to TRBJ2-1, with 7 bases that match TRBD2. CDR3 length equals 15 residues. With V trimmed by 4 bases and J by 0 bases, 4 bases remained unmatched. The V gene's germline CDR1 is SGDLS and CDR2 YYNGEE. In DNA, the CDR3 is TGTGCCAGCAGCCCTCGGACTAGCTCCTACAATGAGCAGTTCTTC. Its protein product is CASSPRTSSYNEQFF.

The CDR3 spells CASSLDRPGELFF. For the CDR3, the DNA is TGTGCCAGCAGCTTGGACAGACCCGGGGAGCTGTTTTTT. The rearrangement links TRBV5-4 to TRBJ2-2; D is uncertain. The CDR3 sequence is 13 residues long. Trimming cost V 0 bases and J 6 bases, with 6 bases left between them. Germline CDR1 is SGHNT and CDR2 is YYREEE (reference sequence).

The genes are TRBV2 and TRBJ2-7, with D possibly TRBD1 on 5 matching bases. Germline-derived CDR1 and CDR2 are SNHLY and FYNNEI. The CDR3 totals 12 residues. V lost 6 bases, J lost 4 bases, and 10 bases lay in between. The CDR3 coding sequence is TGTGCCAGCAGGACAGACCGGTACGAGCAGTACTTC. As protein: CASRTDRYEQYF. The complete variable domain, with remaining parts taken from reference TRBV2 and TRBJ2-7, reads EPEVTQTPSHQVTQMGQEVILRCVPISNHLYFYWYRQILGQKVEFLVSFYNNEISEKSEIFDDQFSVERPDGSNFTLKIRSTKLEDSAMYFCASRTDRYEQYFGPGTRLTVT.

J is TRBJ2-7 and V is TRBV11-2; possible D gene TRBD1, 5 bases. V was trimmed by 4 bases and J by 2 bases, leaving 9 bases between them. Germline-derived CDR1 and CDR2 are SGHAT and FQNNGV. The CDR3 extends over 13 amino acids. CDR3 residues: CASSSGITYEQYF. In nucleotides, the CDR3 is TGTGCCAGCAGCTCAGGGATTACCTACGAGCAGTACTTC.

This rearrangement joins TRBV19 to TRBJ1-1, with 8 bases aligning to TRBD1. Trimming took 5 bases from V and 9 from J; bases not matched to a gene: 8. Germline V lookup: CDR1 LNHDA, CDR2 SQIVND (reference sequence). The CDR3 spans 13 residues. The CDR3 sequence: CASSSGQGGKAFF. CDR3 DNA: TGTGCCAGTAGTTCCGGACAGGGTGGAAAAGCTTTCTTT.

The chain recombines TRBV7-9 with TRBJ2-3, with 7 bases identical to TRBD2. The CDR3 contains 18 residues. The J segment lost 0 bases and the V segment lost 5 bases, leaving 14 bases of the junction unmatched. The germline CDR1 and CDR2 sequences are SEHNR and FQNEAQ (reference sequence). CDR3 region: CASSPKFGRDYSTDTQYF. DNA of the CDR3: TGTGCCAGCAGCCCAAAATTTGGGAGGGACTACAGCACAGATACGCAGTATTTT.

This clone was detected only once. The V call is TRBV7-2, the J call TRBJ2-3; 10 positions match TRBD1. With 1 base clipped from V and 2 bases from J, the junction kept 0 bases outside the gene matches. The CDR3 has 15 residues. Germline CDR1 and CDR2: SGHTA and FQGNSA. CDR3 protein: CASSLGQGATDTQYF. In DNA, the CDR3 is TGTGCCAGCAGCTTAGGACAGGGGGCCACAGATACGCAGTATTTT.

This clone was picked up one time. The rearrangement joins TRBV27 to TRBJ2-1; D perhaps matches TRBD1 (6 bases). Germline assignment: CDR1 MNHEY and CDR2 SMNVEV (reference sequence). The CDR3 has 16 amino acids. V lost 6 bases to trimming and J lost 8 bases, with 23 bases between them. The DNA of the CDR3 is TGTGCCAGCAGACCCCGAATTACCGCCACAGGGTATGAGCAGTTCTTC. Translation: CASRPRITATGYEQFF.

This chain connects TRBV5-1 to TRBJ2-3, with TRBD2 identical over 7 bases. CDR1 is SGHRS, CDR2 YFSETQ, per germline. V lost 0 bases, J lost 1 base, and 2 bases stayed unmatched. This CDR3 has 15 residues. CDR3 amino acids: CASSLGTSGTDTQYF. CDR3 bases: TGCGCCAGCAGCTTGGGAACTAGCGGCACAGATACGCAGTATTTT. Based on the CDR3 plus reference TRBV5-1 and TRBJ2-3, the full variable domain is KAGVTQTPRYLIKTRGQQVTLSCSPISGHRSVSWYQQTPGQGLQFLFEYFSETQRNKGNFPGRFSGRQFSNSRSEMNVSTLELGDSALYLCASSLGTSGTDTQYFGPGTRLTVL.

The J gene is TRBJ1-2, the V gene TRBV5-1; 7 nucleotides agree with TRBD1. The junction had 6 bases not matched to a gene; V was cut back by 2 bases and J by 8 bases. Germline CDR1 reads SGHRS; CDR2 reads YFSETQ. The CDR3 totals 13 residues. The CDR3 spells CASSFDRVEGYTF. The CDR3 DNA follows: TGCGCCAGCAGCTTTGACAGGGTGGAAGGCTACACCTTC.

The CDR3 here is CASSQVLRETQYF. The DNA for the CDR3 is TGCGCCAGCAGCCAAGTTTTGCGAGAGACCCAGTACTTC. The gene calls are TRBV4-1 and TRBJ2-5; D unclear. In germline, CDR1 is MGHRA, CDR2 YSYEKL. This CDR3 comprises 13 residues. V shed 1 base and J shed 4 bases, with 7 bases lying between them.

The chain carries TRBV6-1 and TRBJ1-1; D is ambiguous. V was cut by 4 bases and J by 5 bases, with 11 bases left in between. The CDR3 consists of 13 residues. Germline V gene sequence: CDR1 MNHNS, CDR2 SASEGT. For the CDR3, the DNA is TGTGCCAGCAGTGTATCGCAGATTACTGAAGCTTTCTTT. This sequence encodes CASSVSQITEAFF.

V gene TRBV4-1 combines with J gene TRBJ1-2; D call uncertain. The V gene's germline CDR1 is MGHRA and CDR2 YSYEKL. V gave up 1 base and J gave up 0 bases, with 15 bases separating them. CDR3 length: 17 amino acids. The CDR3 nucleotides read TGCGCCAGCAGCCAAGGCCCATCGGCACTAGCTAACTATGGCTACACCTTC. Translated: CASSQGPSALANYGYTF.

This clone was observed a handful of times. V is TRBV7-9 and J is TRBJ2-7; 8 nucleotides match TRBD2. Per the germline V gene, CDR1 is SEHNR and CDR2 is FQNEAQ (reference sequence). The junction had 14 bases not matched to a gene; V was cut back by 5 bases and J by 2 bases. The CDR3 runs 17 residues. CDR3 sequence (DNA): TGTGCCAGCAGCCCGGTCGCGGGGGGCCCGGAAACCTACGAGCAGTACTTC. It specifies CASSPVAGGPETYEQYF.